The 23 T cell receptor beta chains below all came from one sample that was sequenced in a study of blood T cell repertoires in COVID-19. The protocol was immunoSEQ multiplex PCR, while the TCRdb copy is restricted to in-frame clones and leaves out a portion. There are 150,000 or so clones in the sample; 75% to 90% occur only once, and around 15% lies in the top ten. The sample was peripheral blood. The receptors stem from a man between 18 and 35 years old with COVID-19, enrolled during active disease.

V usage is TRBV7-6 and J usage is TRBJ1-5, with D tentatively TRBD1 (6 bases). The V end was cut by 5 bases, the J end by 3 bases, with 20 bases between. The germline CDR1 and CDR2 sequences are SGHVS and FNYEAQ. The CDR3 totals 17 residues. The CDR3 is CASSPDGAGAINQPQHF. The CDR3 DNA reads TGTGCCAGCAGCCCCGACGGGGCAGGGGCGATCAATCAGCCCCAGCATTTT. The whole variable domain, remainder taken from reference TRBV7-6 and TRBJ1-5, is GAGVSQSPRYKVTKRGQDVALRCDPISGHVSLYWYRQALGQGPEFLTYFNYEAQQDKSGLPNDRFSAERPEGSISTLTIQRTEQRDSAMYRCASSPDGAGAINQPQHFGDGTRLSIL.

The chain couples TRBV30 to TRBJ2-5, with 11 bases that match TRBD2. Germline V gene lookup returns CDR1 GTSNPN and CDR2 SVGIG (reference sequence). Trimming at V came to 4 bases and at J to 3 bases, leaving 1 base not matched to a gene. The CDR3 loop spans 13 amino acids. The CDR3 sequence is CAWTGLAEETQYF. In nucleotides, the CDR3 is TGTGCCTGGACGGGACTAGCGGAAGAGACCCAGTACTTC.

J is TRBJ1-5 and V is TRBV6-5, with 7 bases aligning to TRBD1. The V and J ends lost 7 bases and 3 bases, in that order; junction bases with no gene match: 6. The V gene's germline CDR1 is MNHEY and CDR2 SVGAGI. The CDR3 runs 14 residues. Here the CDR3 reads CASTGTAPNQPQHF. For the CDR3, the DNA is TGTGCCAGCACCGGGACAGCACCCAATCAGCCCCAGCATTTT.

The count of this clone is one. The J gene is TRBJ2-7, the V gene TRBV19; weak D call: TRBD2 (5 bases). With 5 bases removed from V and 0 bases from J, the gap between germline ends came to 14 bases. CDR1 LNHDA and CDR2 SQIVND come from the germline V gene (reference sequence). The CDR3 is made up of 15 amino acids. CDR3 nucleotides: TGTGCCAGTAGTCCTTGGGGAGTTAGCTCCTACGAGCAGTACTTC. It yields the protein CASSPWGVSSYEQYF.

The V call is TRBV7-6, the J call TRBJ2-3; 9 bases align to TRBD2. The CDR3 has 18 amino acids. V shed 1 base, J shed 3 bases, and the junction held 11 bases outside the gene matches. Germline assignment: CDR1 SGHVS and CDR2 FNYEAQ. The CDR3 spells CASSLETAGGPSTDTQYF. DNA of the CDR3: TGTGCCAGCAGCTTAGAGACTGCGGGAGGGCCTAGTACAGATACGCAGTATTTT.

CDR3: CASSQDPGVNQPQHF. The CDR3 nucleotides are TGCGCCAGCAGCCAAGACCCAGGGGTTAATCAGCCCCAGCATTTT. This chain uses TRBV4-1 with TRBJ1-5; possible D gene TRBD1, 6 bases. V was pared by 0 bases and J by 4 bases, with 10 bases between. The CDR3 totals 15 residues. Per germline, CDR1 MGHRA and CDR2 YSYEKL.

The chain employs TRBV7-9 and TRBJ1-2, with a weak D call TRBD1 (5 bases). V gave up 0 bases and J gave up 4 bases, with 9 bases separating them. Germline values: CDR1 SEHNR, CDR2 FQNEAQ (reference sequence). The CDR3 runs 14 residues. Written as DNA, the CDR3 is TGTGCCAGCAGCTTAGCAGGGGCAGGCTATGGCTACACCTTC. Translating gives CASSLAGAGYGYTF.

This chain's CDR3 is CASSPLQTSTDTQYF. The CDR3 DNA reads as TGTGCCAGCTCACCACTCCAGACTAGCACAGATACGCAGTATTTT. The V gene is TRBV18, the J gene TRBJ2-3; D is uncertain. With 1 base removed from V and 0 bases from J, the gap between germline ends came to 8 bases. Germline V gene data show CDR1 as KGHSH and CDR2 as LQKENI. The CDR3 has 15 residues.

This clone turned up a few times. The chain links TRBV4-2 to TRBJ2-2; 8 nucleotides align to TRBD1. Germline CDR1 reads LGHNA; CDR2 reads YNFKEQ. CDR3 length: 14 residues. J gave up 6 bases and V 4 bases, and 4 bases lay outside the gene matches. CDR3 protein: CASSPDRGAGELFF. Written as DNA, the CDR3 is TGTGCCAGCAGCCCCGACAGGGGTGCCGGGGAGCTGTTTTTT.

V usage is TRBV5-1 and J usage is TRBJ1-2; tentative D call: TRBD1 (5 bases). Trimming shortened V by 0 bases and J by 5 bases, and 8 bases separated the two germline ends. The CDR3 consists of 13 residues. Germline assignment: CDR1 SGHRS and CDR2 YFSETQ. The CDR3 nucleotides are TGCGCCAGCAGCTTGGCCTCAGGGTATGGCTACACCTTC. Encoded protein: CASSLASGYGYTF.

This rearrangement joins TRBV10-1 to TRBJ2-3; tentatively, D is TRBD1 (6 bases). The CDR3 contains 16 residues. Per germline, CDR1 WNHNN and CDR2 SYGVQD (reference sequence). The ends were cut back, 5 bases at V and 0 bases at J, with 15 bases in the middle. CDR3 bases: TGCGCCAGCAGTCTCGTCACAGGGATGAGCACAGATACGCAGTATTTT. Translated, it gives CASSLVTGMSTDTQYF.

The chain joins TRBV16 to TRBJ2-6; 7 bases match TRBD2. In germline, CDR1 is KGHSY, CDR2 FQNENV. The CDR3 totals 18 residues. V shed 1 base, J shed 0 bases, and the junction held 6 bases outside the gene matches. CDR3 bases: TGTGCCAGCAGCCAATTGGGACTAAGATACTCTGGGGCCAACGTCCTGACTTTC. This sequence encodes CASSQLGLRYSGANVLTF. Full variable domain (rest looked up from reference TRBV16 and TRBJ2-6): GEEVAQTPKHLVRGEGQKAKLYCAPIKGHSYVFWYQQVLKNEFKFLISFQNENVFDETGMPKERFSAKCLPNSPCSLEIQATKLEDSAVYFCASSQLGLRYSGANVLTFGAGSRLTVL.

The CDR3 region is CASSVRQGPGNTIYF. The CDR3 DNA reads TGCGCCAGCAGCGTCAGACAGGGCCCTGGAAACACCATATATTTT. The genes are TRBV4-1 and TRBJ1-3, with TRBD1 matching over 7 bases. V lost 5 bases and J lost 2; bases outside the gene matches: 6. The CDR3 covers 15 residues. The germline V gene has CDR1 MGHRA and CDR2 YSYEKL.

The gene calls are TRBV9 and TRBJ2-5; no clear D gene. V was pared by 2 bases and J by 4 bases, with 6 bases between. The CDR3 length is 12 residues. Germline values: CDR1 SGDLS, CDR2 YYNGEE. Here the CDR3 DNA reads TGTGCCAGCAGCGTCGGGTCAGAGACCCAGTACTTC. Translating gives CASSVGSETQYF.

The genes are TRBV27 and TRBJ1-6; weak D call: TRBD1 (6 bases). The V gene lost 6 bases and the J gene lost 9 bases, with 18 bases spanning the gap. The CDR3 extends over 15 amino acids. Germline V gene lookup returns CDR1 MNHEY and CDR2 SMNVEV (reference sequence). CDR3 region: CASSQDARGASPLHF. The CDR3 DNA is TGTGCCAGCAGCCAGGACGCGCGGGGGGCTTCACCCCTCCACTTT.

The rearrangement links TRBV19 to TRBJ2-7, with 7 bases fitting TRBD2. Trimming took 5 bases from V and 2 from J; bases not matched to a gene: 6. The CDR3 extends over 14 amino acids. Germline V gene sequence: CDR1 LNHDA, CDR2 SQIVND (reference sequence). CDR3 sequence: CASSAVGGAYEQYF. As DNA, the CDR3 is TGTGCCAGTAGTGCGGTGGGGGGGGCCTACGAGCAGTACTTC.

For this clone: The junction departs from the called germline gene at one end, perhaps through a read error. The chain combines TRBV7-7 with TRBJ2-7; 9 bases align to TRBD1. Per the germline V gene, CDR1 is SSHAT and CDR2 is FNYEAQ (reference sequence). The CDR3 extends over 13 amino acids. As DNA, the CDR3 is TGTGCTAGCAGCGCGGACAGGGGCCACGAGCAGTACTTC. Amino acids: CASSADRGHEQYF.

The chain combines TRBV14 with TRBJ2-7; weak D call: TRBD1 (6 bases). V was cut by 1 base and J by 12 bases, with 22 bases left in between. The CDR3 has 15 amino acids. Germline assignment: CDR1 SGHDN and CDR2 FVKESK. CDR3 sequence reads: CASSQGGLQRPRWYF. The CDR3, as DNA: TGTGCCAGCAGCCAAGGGGGGCTACAGCGTCCGAGGTGGTACTTC.

The chain carries TRBV4-3 and TRBJ2-5; 12 nucleotides agree with TRBD2. Germline-derived CDR1 and CDR2 are LGHNA and YSLEER. V shed 2 bases and J 4 bases; nucleotides not matched to a gene: 2. This CDR3 region has 15 residues. CDR3 protein: CASSQQTSGRETQYF. The CDR3 DNA follows: TGCGCCAGCAGCCAACAGACTAGCGGGAGAGAGACCCAGTACTTC.

Worth noting for this clone: A much larger clonotype is one base distant, so this may be a read error. Other DNA sequences within the sample encode an identical CDR3. V gene TRBV5-6 combines with J gene TRBJ1-4; D gene ambiguous. The CDR3 consists of 14 residues. The germline CDR1 and CDR2 sequences are SGHDT and YYEEEE. The chain's CDR3 is CASSLVATNEKLLF. CDR3 nucleotides: TGTGCCAGCAGCTTAGTTGCAACTAATGAAAAACTGCTTTTT.

The V call is TRBV7-8, the J call TRBJ1-2; the match to TRBD1 covers 10 bases. CDR1 is SGHVS, CDR2 FQNEAQ, per germline. The CDR3 has 14 amino acids. Germline trimming cut 5 bases from V and 6 bases from J; bases unmatched to any gene: 6. The CDR3 reads CASSDRGQRDGYTF. The CDR3 bases are TGTGCCAGCAGCGACAGGGGGCAACGGGATGGCTACACCTTC.

The chain combines TRBV20-1 with TRBJ2-1; no clear D gene. Deletions cut 3 bases from V and 6 bases from J, with 3 bases between. Germline loops: CDR1 DFQATT, CDR2 SNEGSKA (reference sequence). The CDR3 runs 10 residues. The CDR3 sequence: CSASLNEQFF. The CDR3, as DNA: TGCAGTGCTAGTCTCAATGAGCAGTTCTTC.

The chain combines TRBV24-1 with TRBJ2-1; D possibly corresponds to TRBD2 (6 bases). Germline V gene sequence: CDR1 KGHDR, CDR2 SFDVKD. CDR3 length: 15 residues. The V and J ends lost 5 bases and 5 bases respectively, with 15 bases between them. This CDR3 is CATSAWGDRDNEQFF. The CDR3 DNA sequence: TGTGCCACCAGTGCATGGGGGGATCGTGACAATGAGCAGTTCTTC.